This TCR beta chain was sequenced in a study of graft-versus-host responses after intestinal transplantation. Overall study results and limits: Recipient marrow harbored GvH clones, some of which surfaced first in ileum or blood. Researchers found peak circulating GvH clone levels linked to early post-transplant HvG declines.

Worth noting for this clone: What it recognizes is unknown.

Only in-frame clones appear in the TCRdb table, and some are missing; sequencing was by immunoSEQ multiplex PCR. This table has roughly 98,000 clones, 85% to 95% appearing once. This CDR3 region has 13 residues. Germline CDR1 and CDR2: SEHNR and FQNEAQ (reference sequence). Trimming removed 1 base at V and 7 bases at J, with 7 bases between. The starting material was unstimulated CD8+ T cells sorted from spleen or lymph node cells, obtained before transplant. This chain connects TRBV7-9 to TRBJ2-2, with D tentatively TRBD2 (5 bases). The sequence came from a human donor who was the organ donor for an intestinal transplant. The DNA of the CDR3 is TGTGCCAGCAGCTTAGATGGGAGCGGGGAGCTGTTTTTT. Protein: CASSLDGSGELFF.